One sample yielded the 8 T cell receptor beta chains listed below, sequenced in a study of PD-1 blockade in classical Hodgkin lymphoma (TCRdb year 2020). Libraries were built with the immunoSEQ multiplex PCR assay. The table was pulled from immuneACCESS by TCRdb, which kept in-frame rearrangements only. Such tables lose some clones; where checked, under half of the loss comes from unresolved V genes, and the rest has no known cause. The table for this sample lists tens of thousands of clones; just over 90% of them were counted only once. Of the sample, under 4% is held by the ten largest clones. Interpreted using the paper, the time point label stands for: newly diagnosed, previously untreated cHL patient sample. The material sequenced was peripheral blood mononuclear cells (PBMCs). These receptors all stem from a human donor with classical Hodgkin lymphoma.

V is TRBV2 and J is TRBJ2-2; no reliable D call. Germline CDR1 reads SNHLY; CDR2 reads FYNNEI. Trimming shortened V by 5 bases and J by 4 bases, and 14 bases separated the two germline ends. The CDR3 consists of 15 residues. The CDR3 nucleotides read TGTGCCAGCAGTTCGGAACGTATCCCCACCGGGGAGCTGTTTTTT. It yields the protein CASSSERIPTGELFF.

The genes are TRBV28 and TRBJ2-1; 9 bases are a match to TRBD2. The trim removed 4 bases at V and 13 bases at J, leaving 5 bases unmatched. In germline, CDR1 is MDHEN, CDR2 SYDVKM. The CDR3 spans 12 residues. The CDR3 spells CASSSSGRTQFF. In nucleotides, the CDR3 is TGTGCCAGCAGTTCCAGCGGGAGGACACAGTTCTTC.

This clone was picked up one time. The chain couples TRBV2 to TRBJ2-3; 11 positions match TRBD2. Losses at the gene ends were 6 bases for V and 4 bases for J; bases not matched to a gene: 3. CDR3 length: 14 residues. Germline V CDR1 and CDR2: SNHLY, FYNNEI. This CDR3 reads CASSIAGGADTQYF. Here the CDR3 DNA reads TGTGCCAGCAGCATAGCGGGAGGGGCAGATACGCAGTATTTT.

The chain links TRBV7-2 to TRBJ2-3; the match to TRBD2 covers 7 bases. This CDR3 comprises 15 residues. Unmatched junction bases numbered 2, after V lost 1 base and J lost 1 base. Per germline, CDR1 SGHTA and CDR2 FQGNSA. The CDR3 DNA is TGTGCCAGCAGCTTAGTTGCGGGGGGCACAGATACGCAGTATTTT. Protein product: CASSLVAGGTDTQYF.

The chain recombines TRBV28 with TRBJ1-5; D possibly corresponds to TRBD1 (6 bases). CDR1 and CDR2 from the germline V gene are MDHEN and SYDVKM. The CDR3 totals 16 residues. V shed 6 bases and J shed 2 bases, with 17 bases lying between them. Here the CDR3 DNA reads TGTGCCAGCAGCCTCGGCGGGGGGCGCCGCAATCAGCCCCAGCATTTT. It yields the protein CASSLGGGRRNQPQHF.

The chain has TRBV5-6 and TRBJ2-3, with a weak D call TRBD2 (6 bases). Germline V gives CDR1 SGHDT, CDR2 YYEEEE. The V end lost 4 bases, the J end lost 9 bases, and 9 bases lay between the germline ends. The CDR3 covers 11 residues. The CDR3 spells CASSLGGTQYF. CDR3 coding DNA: TGTGCCAGCAGCCTGGGAGGCACGCAGTATTTT.

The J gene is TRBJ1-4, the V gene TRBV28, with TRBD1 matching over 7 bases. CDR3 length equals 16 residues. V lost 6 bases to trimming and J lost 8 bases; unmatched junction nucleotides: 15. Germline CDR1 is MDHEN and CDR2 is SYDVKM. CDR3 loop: CASSLYRQGRKEKLFF. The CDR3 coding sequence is TGTGCCAGCAGCCTCTACCGACAGGGAAGGAAAGAAAAACTGTTTTTT.

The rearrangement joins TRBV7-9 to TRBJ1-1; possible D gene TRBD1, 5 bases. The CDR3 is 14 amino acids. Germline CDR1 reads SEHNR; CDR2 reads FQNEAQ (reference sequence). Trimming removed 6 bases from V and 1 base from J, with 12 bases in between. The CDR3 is CASSQTAGNTEAFF. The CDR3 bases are TGTGCCAGCAGTCAGACAGCAGGGAACACTGAAGCTTTCTTT.